The 3 T cell receptor beta chains below all came from one sample that was sequenced in a study of blood T cells in healthy people across ages. Through a sample-barcoded 5' primer and a J-beta primer mix, a second PCR was run for roughly 7 to 12 cycles. TCRdb redid the calling of the 5' RACE reads with MiXCR, one entry per CDR3 protein. The repertoire consists of about 670,000 distinct CDR3 sequences, with under 65% occurring once and the leading ten covering roughly 13%. The sequencing input was blood. The receptor set was obtained from a woman aged 80 or older in good health.

This clonotype showed up many times. The chain employs TRBV28 and TRBJ2-3, with 7 bases that match TRBD2. With 3 bases clipped from V and 2 bases from J, the junction kept 14 bases outside the gene matches. The CDR3 extends over 18 amino acids. Per the germline V gene, CDR1 is MDHEN and CDR2 is SYDVKM. CDR3 coding DNA: TGTGCCAGCAGTTTCTGGGCAAGAAGCGGGAAACACACAGATACGCAGTATTTT. It specifies CASSFWARSGKHTDTQYF.

For this clonotype: A much bigger clone sits one base away, suggesting this may be a read error. This chain uses TRBV7-3 with TRBJ2-3; possible D gene TRBD2, 5 bases. CDR3 size: 15 residues. Germline CDR1 reads SGHTA; CDR2 reads FQGTGA. Trimming left V 2 bases short and J 3 bases short, with 12 bases between. The CDR3 nucleotides read TGTGCCAGCAGCTTAGGACTGGGAGTAACAGATACGCAGTATTTT. This codes for CASSLGLGVTDTQYF.

This clonotype was detected ten times or more. The chain links TRBV11-2 to TRBJ2-1; D is ambiguous. The germline V and J ends were trimmed by 1 base and 4 bases, with 8 bases remaining between them. Germline CDR1 SGHAT, CDR2 FQNNGV. CDR3 length: 14 residues. The CDR3 loop reads CASSLGPEYNEQFF. The DNA for the CDR3 is TGTGCCAGCAGCTTAGGCCCAGAGTACAATGAGCAGTTCTTC.